These 25 T cell receptor beta chains were all obtained from the same sample, sequenced in a study of CD8 T cells in ankylosing spondylitis. TCRdb reprocessed the 5' RACE reads with MiXCR, giving one entry per CDR3 protein. The table records around 250,000 distinct CDR3 sequences, roughly 32% of them present only once. The specimen was blood, either unsorted or a sorted T cell fraction (not recorded which). These receptors were collected from a male donor with ankylosing spondylitis or in good health (not recorded which).

This rearrangement joins TRBV6-5 to TRBJ1-1; D unresolved. V lost 0 bases to trimming and J lost 4 bases, with 9 bases between them. The CDR3 spans 14 residues. CDR1 is MNHEY, CDR2 SVGAGI, per germline. DNA of the CDR3: TGTGCCAGCAGTTACTCTAGAGTTTCCACTGAAGCTTTCTTT. Its translation: CASSYSRVSTEAFF.

V is TRBV20-1 and J is TRBJ1-3; D may be TRBD1 (6 bases). The CDR3 totals 16 residues. The germline V gene has CDR1 DFQATT and CDR2 SNEGSKA (reference sequence). Trimming left V 0 bases short and J 4 bases short, with 16 bases between. The CDR3 sequence: CSARDLTGRHGNTIYF. DNA of the CDR3: TGCAGTGCTAGAGATCTAACAGGGAGGCACGGAAACACCATATATTTT.

The CDR3 protein is CASGGGQTDTQYF. The DNA for the CDR3 is TGTGCCAGCGGGGGGGGACAGACAGATACGCAGTATTTT. V gene TRBV12-3 or TRBV12-4 combines with J gene TRBJ2-3, with D perhaps assigned TRBD1 or TRBD2 (7 bases each). The V gene lost 8 bases and the J gene lost 3 bases, with 12 bases spanning the gap. CDR3 length equals 13 residues.

The gene calls are TRBV12-3 or TRBV12-4 and TRBJ2-3, with D possibly matching TRBD2 (7 bases). The CDR3 spans 15 residues. The V gene lost 5 bases and the J gene lost 1 base, with 13 bases spanning the gap. As DNA, the CDR3 is TGTGCCAGCAGTCGCGGGGGCCCCCGCACAGATACGCAGTATTTT. This encodes CASSRGGPRTDTQYF.

The gene calls are TRBV20-1 and TRBJ1-2; 9 bases agree with TRBD1. CDR1 is DFQATT and CDR2 is SNEGSKA in the germline V gene (reference sequence). CDR3 size: 13 residues. Trimming removed 1 base from V and 7 bases from J; junction bases left unmatched: 4. CDR3 amino acids: CSARATGGVGYTF. Here the CDR3 DNA reads TGCAGTGCTAGAGCGACAGGGGGTGTTGGCTACACCTTC.

This clonotype has more than one count but fewer than ten. This chain connects TRBV5-1 to TRBJ2-7; D remains ambiguous. Germline CDR1 reads SGHRS; CDR2 reads YFSETQ. V was clipped by 4 bases and J by 6 bases, with 17 bases between them. CDR3 length equals 14 residues. CDR3 region: CASSTNAPDAEQYF. The DNA of the CDR3 is TGCGCCAGCAGCACAAACGCCCCAGACGCCGAGCAGTACTTC.

This clonotype has a handful of counts. The gene calls are TRBV29-1 and TRBJ1-2, with 10 bases that match TRBD1. From germline, CDR1 is SQVTM and CDR2 ANQGSEA. The CDR3 is made up of 14 amino acids. V lost 6 bases, J lost 3 bases, and 7 bases stayed unmatched. CDR3 loop: CSVTTGTGDYGYTF. As DNA, the CDR3 is TGCAGCGTGACGACCGGGACAGGGGACTATGGCTACACCTTC.

This chain links TRBV15 with TRBJ2-7; tentative D call: TRBD2 (6 bases). There are 16 residues in the CDR3. The germline V and J ends were trimmed by 0 bases and 0 bases, with 12 bases remaining between them. Per germline, CDR1 LNHNV and CDR2 YYDKDF (reference sequence). CDR3 nucleotides: TGTGCCACCAGCAGAGATTCACTAGCCGACTCCTACGAGCAGTACTTC. This encodes CATSRDSLADSYEQYF.

The chain employs TRBV20-1 and TRBJ2-7; D possibly corresponds to TRBD2 (6 bases). Germline CDR1 is DFQATT and CDR2 is SNEGSKA (reference sequence). V lost 3 bases and J lost 3, with 18 bases in between. The CDR3 totals 15 residues. Here the CDR3 reads CSASMNLANDYEQYF. CDR3 DNA sequence: TGCAGTGCTAGTATGAACCTAGCGAACGACTACGAGCAGTACTTC.

The sample holds many counts of this clonotype. V and J are TRBV20-1 and TRBJ2-5, with no clear D. V was clipped by 2 bases and J by 4 bases, with 11 bases between them. This CDR3 is 13 amino acids long. Looked up from germline, CDR1 is DFQATT and CDR2 is SNEGSKA (reference sequence). CDR3 sequence reads: CSARTSSGETQYF. CDR3 DNA: TGCAGTGCTAGAACGTCCTCGGGAGAGACCCAGTACTTC.

V and J are TRBV4-2 and TRBJ2-1; D is possibly TRBD1 or TRBD2 (5 bases each). Germline assignment: CDR1 LGHNA and CDR2 YNFKEQ. The CDR3 is 13 residues long. Trimming shortened V by 0 bases and J by 13 bases, and 13 bases separated the two germline ends. DNA for the CDR3: TGTGCCAGCAGCCAAGATCTAAGAGGGGATCAGTTCTTC. It encodes CASSQDLRGDQFF.

The genes are TRBV6-1 and TRBJ2-2, with a tentative D call TRBD1 (6 bases). Germline V lookup: CDR1 MNHNS, CDR2 SASEGT. Trimming took off 6 bases at V and 5 bases at J, with 10 bases between the two ends. The CDR3 is made up of 13 amino acids. The CDR3 protein is CASSQGFTGELFF. CDR3 DNA sequence: TGTGCCAGCAGCCAGGGGTTTACCGGGGAGCTGTTTTTT.

As DNA, the CDR3 is TGTGCCAGCAGTTACTCTGCAACGGGACAGTATAATTCACCCCTCCACTTT. Translating it yields CASSYSATGQYNSPLHF. This sequence joins TRBV6-5 and TRBJ1-6; 7 bases map to TRBD1. Per germline, CDR1 MNHEY and CDR2 SVGAGI. The CDR3 has 17 residues. Unmatched junction bases numbered 6, after V lost 0 bases and J lost 4 bases.

The chain combines TRBV12-3 or TRBV12-4 with TRBJ2-5, with 8 bases lining up with TRBD1. V was pared by 8 bases and J by 2 bases, with 19 bases of the junction left unmatched. The CDR3 consists of 18 residues. CDR3 protein: CASVSSGPMGQEQETQYF. CDR3 coding DNA: TGTGCCAGCGTGAGTTCGGGTCCCATGGGACAGGAGCAAGAGACCCAGTACTTC.

The chain couples TRBV7-9 to TRBJ2-2; no definite D call. The CDR3 consists of 13 residues. Germline-derived CDR1 and CDR2 are SEHNR and FQNEAQ (reference sequence). V lost 1 base to trimming and J lost 8 bases, with 8 bases between them. CDR3: CASSLGDPGELFF. As DNA, the CDR3 is TGTGCCAGCAGCTTAGGAGACCCTGGGGAGCTGTTTTTT.

The J gene is TRBJ2-3, the V gene TRBV12-3 or TRBV12-4; 7 positions agree with TRBD2. V dropped 5 bases and J dropped 6; count of bases not matched to a gene: 5. The CDR3 has 13 amino acids. In DNA form, the CDR3 reads TGTGCCAGCAGTGCAGCGGGGCCGGATACGCAGTATTTT. It translates to CASSAAGPDTQYF.

The gene calls are TRBV6-1 and TRBJ1-4; tentative D call: TRBD1 (5 bases). V was trimmed by 6 bases and J by 10 bases, leaving 18 bases between them. CDR3 length: 14 amino acids. Germline CDR1 reads MNHNS; CDR2 reads SASEGT. This CDR3 is CASSAGGISGKLFF. The CDR3 bases are TGTGCCAGCAGCGCGGGGGGAATATCAGGAAAACTGTTTTTT.

This clonotype was detected only a few times. The V call is TRBV20-1, the J call TRBJ2-1; 7 bases are a match to TRBD2. The CDR3 has 13 residues. Germline values: CDR1 DFQATT, CDR2 SNEGSKA (reference sequence). The CDR3 DNA reads TGCAGCCTTAACCCGGGGGGTTACAATGAGCAGTTCTTC. It encodes CSLNPGGYNEQFF.

This clonotype has just a few counts. The chain combines TRBV12-3 or TRBV12-4 with TRBJ2-1; D might be TRBD2 (7 bases). V lost 7 bases, J lost 6 bases, and 19 bases lay in between. The CDR3 is 15 amino acids. The CDR3 region has the DNA TGTGCCAGCAACCTATCGGGGGGCGGGAGCAATGAGCAGTTCTTC. As protein: CASNLSGGGSNEQFF.

The rearrangement links TRBV2 to TRBJ2-2; no clear D. This CDR3 has 14 residues. Germline CDR1 reads SNHLY; CDR2 reads FYNNEI. Trimming left V 4 bases short and J 8 bases short, with 14 bases between. In DNA, the CDR3 is TGTGCCAGCAGTGGTCGTGGTACTGAAGGGGAGCTGTTTTTT. This gives the protein CASSGRGTEGELFF.

CDR3 coding DNA: TGTGCCATCCGGACAGGGGGCTACAATGAGCAGTTCTTC. Translation: CAIRTGGYNEQFF. The rearrangement uses TRBV2 and TRBJ2-1; the match to TRBD1 covers 10 bases. Per the germline V gene, CDR1 is SNHLY and CDR2 is FYNNEI. After removal of 10 bases from V and 3 bases from J, the junction contained 3 bases not matched to a gene. This CDR3 comprises 13 residues. Combining the CDR3 with reference TRBV2 and TRBJ2-1 gives the whole variable domain EPEVTQTPSHQVTQMGQEVILRCVPISNHLYFYWYRQILGQKVEFLVSFYNNEISEKSEIFDDQFSVERPDGSNFTLKIRSTKLEDSAMYFCAIRTGGYNEQFFGPGTRLTVL.

This clonotype was detected only a few times. This chain links TRBV6-1 with TRBJ1-5, with 10 bases lining up with TRBD1. Germline V gives CDR1 MNHNS, CDR2 SASEGT. The CDR3 totals 15 residues. V trimming: 6 bases; J trimming: 3 bases; junction bases outside the gene matches: 5. As DNA, the CDR3 is TGTGCCAGCAGAGCGACAGGGGGCTTCAATCAGCCCCAGCATTTT. It translates to CASRATGGFNQPQHF.

The chain couples TRBV7-2 to TRBJ2-1, with D perhaps matching TRBD1 (5 bases). Between the trimmed V and J ends, which lost 1 base and 0 bases, there was a span of 10 bases. The CDR3 extends over 16 amino acids. The germline gives CDR1 SGHTA, CDR2 FQGNSA. The CDR3 spells CASSLDYDSSYNEQFF. For the CDR3, the DNA is TGTGCCAGCAGCTTAGACTATGACAGCTCCTACAATGAGCAGTTCTTC.

This clonotype was observed a handful of times. The chain recombines TRBV20-1 with TRBJ2-7, with a weak D call TRBD1 (6 bases). This CDR3 contains 14 residues. Trimming stripped 5 bases from V and 2 bases from J, with 16 bases between. Germline values: CDR1 DFQATT, CDR2 SNEGSKA (reference sequence). The CDR3, as DNA: TGCAGTGCTCCGACAGGAACCGAACCCTACGAGCAGTACTTC. This sequence encodes CSAPTGTEPYEQYF.

The chain joins TRBV28 to TRBJ2-7; D is unresolved. Trimming shortened V by 5 bases and J by 5 bases, and 16 bases separated the two germline ends. CDR1 MDHEN and CDR2 SYDVKM come from the germline V gene. The CDR3 covers 14 residues. The CDR3 region is CASSPISFGDEQYF. The CDR3 nucleotides are TGTGCCAGCAGTCCCATTAGCTTTGGGGACGAGCAGTACTTC.